The 32 T cell receptor beta chains listed next were all sequenced from one sample in a study of T cells in Graves' hyperthyroidism and ophthalmopathy. RNA transcripts served as the template for amplifying TCR beta CDR3 regions. HTBI primers drove first-round RT-PCR of the TCR CDR3. TCRdb fed the multiplex PCR reads into MiXCR, producing one record per CDR3 protein. The sample includes 610,000 or so distinct CDR3 sequences, about half of them seen just once. Sequenced: peripheral blood or thyroid tissue (not recorded which). Every receptor here comes from a woman between 18 and 30 years old with Graves' hyperthyroidism.

This clonotype was observed at least ten times. The V gene is TRBV4-3, the J gene TRBJ1-3; D is unclear. The CDR3 spans 19 residues. The germline V gene encodes CDR1 LGHNA and CDR2 YSLEER. With 0 bases removed from V and 0 bases from J, the gap between germline ends came to 18 bases. The CDR3 sequence: CASSQDKMIGLFSGNTIYF. In nucleotides, the CDR3 is TGCGCCAGCAGCCAAGATAAGATGATTGGGTTATTCTCTGGAAACACCATATATTTT.

This chain uses TRBV7-8 with TRBJ1-5, with D possibly being TRBD1 (6 bases). Germline V gives CDR1 SGHVS, CDR2 FQNEAQ. This CDR3 has 16 residues. Trimming removed 5 bases at V and 5 bases at J, with 19 bases between. CDR3 in DNA: TGTGCCAGCAGCCTACTAGCGGGAGGGGGTGATCAGCCCCAGCATTTT. Residues: CASSLLAGGGDQPQHF.

This sequence joins TRBV4-1 and TRBJ2-7; 10 nucleotides match TRBD2. In germline, CDR1 is MGHRA, CDR2 YSYEKL. The CDR3 consists of 16 residues. The junction had 12 bases not matched to a gene; V was cut back by 5 bases and J by 5 bases. The CDR3 nucleotides read TGCGCCAGCAGCTCCGGGACTAGCGCCCCGAGGGACGAGCAGTACTTC. Encoded protein: CASSSGTSAPRDEQYF.

V and J are TRBV12-3 or TRBV12-4 and TRBJ2-1; possible D gene TRBD1, 6 bases. This CDR3 is 13 amino acids long. V gave up 4 bases and J gave up 8 bases, with 12 bases separating them. In DNA, the CDR3 is TGTGCCAGCAGTTCCACAGGGTACGATGAGCAGTTCTTC. Encoded protein: CASSSTGYDEQFF.

Many counts were recorded for this clonotype. The chain recombines TRBV2 with TRBJ2-5; 9 bases are a match to TRBD1. The CDR3 is 15 amino acids. Trimming at V came to 1 base and at J to 1 base, leaving 1 base not matched to a gene. Germline assignment: CDR1 SNHLY and CDR2 FYNNEI. CDR3 in amino acids: CASSEVTGGQETQYF. DNA of the CDR3: TGTGCCAGCAGTGAAGTGACAGGGGGCCAAGAGACCCAGTACTTC. Based on the CDR3 plus reference TRBV2 and TRBJ2-5, the full variable domain is EPEVTQTPSHQVTQMGQEVILRCVPISNHLYFYWYRQILGQKVEFLVSFYNNEISEKSEIFDDQFSVERPDGSNFTLKIRSTKLEDSAMYFCASSEVTGGQETQYFGPGTRLLVL.

This clonotype was seen once. The chain employs TRBV10-2 and TRBJ1-1; possible D gene TRBD1, 5 bases. CDR3 length equals 15 residues. V was clipped by 6 bases and J by 2 bases, with 16 bases between them. Germline V gives CDR1 WSHSY, CDR2 SAAADI. The CDR3 sequence: CASRGSGGSNTEAFF. In DNA form, the CDR3 reads TGCGCCAGCAGAGGGTCTGGGGGAAGCAACACTGAAGCTTTCTTT.

With regard to this clonotype: One end of the junction varies from germline; a read error may be responsible. The gene calls are TRBV20-1 and TRBJ1-2; D is ambiguous. Germline loops: CDR1 DFQATT, CDR2 SNEGSKA (reference sequence). This CDR3 spans 9 amino acids. The CDR3 sequence is CSAGRGFVF. CDR3 nucleotides: TGCAGTGCTGGGCGGGGATTTGTCTTC.

This clonotype came up a few times. DNA of the CDR3: TGCGCCAGCCGGTTTTCGCTAGATACGCAGTATTTT. Translating gives CASRFSLDTQYF. The chain combines TRBV5-1 with TRBJ2-3; D ambiguous. Germline CDR1 SGHRS, CDR2 YFSETQ. The germline V and J ends were trimmed by 7 bases and 5 bases, with 11 bases remaining between them. The CDR3 runs to 12 residues.

This clonotype was recorded many times. The V call is TRBV12-3 or TRBV12-4, the J call TRBJ2-7, with 9 positions matching TRBD1. V shed 5 bases and J 5 bases; nucleotides not matched to a gene: 16. The CDR3 covers 17 residues. This chain's CDR3 is CASSPTLTGTGRDEQYF. The CDR3 region has the DNA TGTGCCAGCAGTCCAACCCTTACCGGGACAGGGAGGGACGAGCAGTACTTC.

The chain recombines TRBV3-1 with TRBJ1-6, with 8 bases identical to TRBD1. The CDR3 extends over 15 amino acids. Germline V gene lookup returns CDR1 LGHDT and CDR2 YNNKEL (reference sequence). After removal of 4 bases from V and 10 bases from J, the junction contained 9 bases not matched to a gene. The CDR3 reads CASSPERTGISPLHF. The CDR3 nucleotides are TGTGCCAGCAGCCCGGAAAGGACAGGGATATCACCCCTCCACTTT.

Concerning this clonotype: Since a far larger clone is one base different, this is likely a read error. The J gene is TRBJ2-5, the V gene TRBV28, with TRBD2 matching 9 bases. Germline V gives CDR1 MDHEN, CDR2 SYDVKM. CDR3 length: 12 amino acids. CDR3 sequence reads: CPSSSGRETQYF. In DNA, the CDR3 is TGTCCCAGCAGTAGCGGGAGAGAGACCCAGTACTTC.

This clonotype was seen ten or more times. The V and J genes are TRBV7-2 and TRBJ1-6, with a possible D match to TRBD1 (5 bases). Germline lookup yields CDR1 SGHTA and CDR2 FQGNSA. The CDR3 spans 17 residues. V was cut by 3 bases and J by 2 bases, with 14 bases left in between. Here the CDR3 reads CASSFNGGFAYNSPLHF. The CDR3 DNA sequence: TGTGCCAGCAGCTTTAACGGGGGATTTGCCTATAATTCACCCCTCCACTTT. The variable domain in full, completed from reference TRBV7-2 and TRBJ1-6, reads GAGVSQSPSNKVTEKGKDVELRCDPISGHTALYWYRQSLGQGLEFLIYFQGNSAPDKSGLPSDRFSAERTGGSVSTLTIQRTQQEDSAVYLCASSFNGGFAYNSPLHFGNGTRLTVT.

This clonotype has a count of ten or more. The chain recombines TRBV9 with TRBJ1-5; no clear D gene. The CDR3 extends over 16 amino acids. Between the trimmed V and J ends, which lost 0 bases and 2 bases, there was a span of 12 bases. From germline, CDR1 is SGDLS and CDR2 YYNGEE. This chain's CDR3 is CASSVAPDGGNQPQHF. The CDR3 nucleotides read TGTGCCAGCAGCGTAGCACCGGACGGGGGCAATCAGCCCCAGCATTTT. Full variable domain (missing parts from reference TRBV9 and TRBJ1-5): DSGVTQTPKHLITATGQRVTLRCSPRSGDLSVYWYQQSLDQGLQFLIQYYNGEERAKGNILERFSAQQFPDLHSELNLSSLELGDSALYFCASSVAPDGGNQPQHFGDGTRLSIL.

This clonotype was counted ten times or more. This sequence joins TRBV29-1 and TRBJ2-7; 9 nucleotides line up with TRBD2. The CDR3 contains 15 residues. V lost 2 bases to trimming and J lost 5 bases; unmatched junction nucleotides: 10. Per germline, CDR1 SQVTM and CDR2 ANQGSEA. The CDR3 DNA reads TGCAGCGTTGAAAAGTCGTCTAGCGGGAACCACGAGCAGTACTTC. This sequence encodes CSVEKSSSGNHEQYF.

The chain carries TRBV29-1 and TRBJ1-1; 7 bases are shared with TRBD1. The trim removed 6 bases at V and 5 bases at J, leaving 9 bases unmatched. Germline-derived CDR1 and CDR2 are SQVTM and ANQGSEA. This CDR3 has 13 residues. The CDR3 region is CSVQQGQGTEAFF. The CDR3 DNA reads TGCAGCGTCCAACAGGGGCAGGGGACTGAAGCTTTCTTT.

This clonotype was observed many times. The genes are TRBV12-3 or TRBV12-4 and TRBJ1-2, with 7 positions matching TRBD1. The junction had 4 bases not matched to a gene; V was cut back by 5 bases and J by 4 bases. CDR3 length: 13 amino acids. Written as DNA, the CDR3 is TGTGCCAGCAGTCCGGGACAGTCCTATGGCTACACCTTC. It specifies CASSPGQSYGYTF.

Note on this clonotype: One end of the junction does not line up with germline, which may come from a read error. The J gene is TRBJ1-1, the V gene TRBV7-3; D is uncertain. The CDR3 consists of 12 residues. CDR1 and CDR2 from the germline V gene are SGHTA and FQGTGA. The CDR3 sequence: CAGSLDRASAFF. In nucleotides, the CDR3 is TGTGCCGGCAGCTTAGACCGGGCGTCAGCTTTCTTT. The full variable domain, in which reference TRBV7-3 and TRBJ1-1 provide the parts outside the CDR3, is GAGVSQTPSNKVTEKGKYVELRCDPISGHTALYWYRQSLGQGPEFLIYFQGTGAADDSGLPNDRFFAVRPEGSVSTLKIQRTERGDSAVYLCAGSLDRASAFFGQGTRLTVV.

V usage is TRBV7-9 and J usage is TRBJ1-2; maybe TRBD1 (6 bases). The CDR3 loop spans 12 amino acids. Trimming took 5 bases from V and 7 from J, leaving 11 bases between them. Germline assignment: CDR1 SEHNR and CDR2 FQNEAQ (reference sequence). CDR3 sequence (DNA): TGTGCCAGCAGCGTCCAGGGGACTGGCTACACCTTC. Translated, it gives CASSVQGTGYTF.

There are many counts of this clonotype. The CDR3 region is CATLIDSTGELFF. CDR3 coding DNA: TGCGCCACCTTAATCGACAGCACCGGGGAGCTGTTTTTT. The chain has TRBV5-1 and TRBJ2-2, with D perhaps matching TRBD1 (5 bases). The germline gives CDR1 SGHRS, CDR2 YFSETQ. This CDR3 is built from 13 residues. The V end lost 9 bases, the J end lost 4 bases, and 13 bases lay between the germline ends.

This clonotype was seen repeatedly, ten times or more. The rearrangement joins TRBV2 to TRBJ1-3; TRBD1 aligns across 8 bases. Germline CDR1 is SNHLY and CDR2 is FYNNEI. CDR3 size: 17 residues. V trimming: 5 bases; J trimming: 8 bases; junction bases outside the gene matches: 17. The CDR3 DNA is TGTGCCAGCAGTAAATATCGACAGGGGCTCCGCGGGGACACCATATATTTT. Residues: CASSKYRQGLRGDTIYF. Drawing the rest from reference TRBV2 and TRBJ1-3, the complete variable domain is EPEVTQTPSHQVTQMGQEVILRCVPISNHLYFYWYRQILGQKVEFLVSFYNNEISEKSEIFDDQFSVERPDGSNFTLKIRSTKLEDSAMYFCASSKYRQGLRGDTIYFGEGSWLTVV.

This clonotype was picked up one time. The rearrangement uses TRBV29-1 and TRBJ1-3, with no clear D. CDR1 is SQVTM and CDR2 is ANQGSEA in the germline V gene. The V gene lost 4 bases and the J gene lost 4 bases, with 8 bases spanning the gap. The CDR3 is 12 residues long. The DNA for the CDR3 is TGCAGCGTTGTACGGGAAGGAAACACCATATATTTT. This gives the protein CSVVREGNTIYF. The full variable domain, completed using reference TRBV29-1 and TRBJ1-3, is SAVISQKPSRDICQRGTSLTIQCQVDSQVTMMFWYRQQPGQSLTLIATANQGSEATYESGFVIDKFPISRPNLTFSTLTVSNMSPEDSSIYLCSVVREGNTIYFGEGSWLTVV.

This clonotype was seen a single time. V gene TRBV29-1 combines with J gene TRBJ2-5, with TRBD2 identical over 14 bases. This CDR3 contains 16 residues. Germline-derived CDR1 and CDR2 are SQVTM and ANQGSEA. The V segment lost 8 bases and the J segment 4 bases; nucleotides outside the gene matches: 12. As DNA, the CDR3 is TGCAGCCCCTCGACTAGCGGGAGGGCGGGAACAGAGACCCAGTACTTC. Translated, it gives CSPSTSGRAGTETQYF. Drawing the rest from reference TRBV29-1 and TRBJ2-5, the complete variable domain is SAVISQKPSRDICQRGTSLTIQCQVDSQVTMMFWYRQQPGQSLTLIATANQGSEATYESGFVIDKFPISRPNLTFSTLTVSNMSPEDSSIYLCSPSTSGRAGTETQYFGPGTRLLVL.

This sequence joins TRBV7-9 and TRBJ1-5, with unresolved D. V was cut by 7 bases and J by 11 bases, with 15 bases left in between. Germline CDR1 and CDR2: SEHNR and FQNEAQ (reference sequence). The CDR3 consists of 12 residues. The CDR3 loop reads CASTRTQETQHF. The DNA for the CDR3 is TGTGCCAGCACCCGTACACAAGAGACCCAGCATTTT. The complete variable domain, with remaining parts taken from reference TRBV7-9 and TRBJ1-5, reads DTGVSQNPRHKITKRGQNVTFRCDPISEHNRLYWYRQTLGQGPEFLTYFQNEAQLEKSRLLSDRFSAERPKGSFSTLEIQRTEQGDSAMYLCASTRTQETQHFGDGTRLSIL.

This clonotype showed up just once. This chain connects TRBV7-3 to TRBJ1-2; TRBD1 matches 11 bases. Germline V gene sequence: CDR1 SGHTA, CDR2 FQGTGA. The CDR3 sequence is 14 residues long. With V trimmed by 5 bases and J by 8 bases, 7 bases remained unmatched. CDR3 sequence (DNA): TGTGCCAGCAGCGCTGGACAGGGGGCGGGGGGCTACACCTTC. It yields the protein CASSAGQGAGGYTF.

This clonotype occurred many times. This rearrangement joins TRBV20-1 to TRBJ2-5, with TRBD1 matching 8 bases. Per the germline V gene, CDR1 is DFQATT and CDR2 is SNEGSKA (reference sequence). Trimming at V came to 0 bases and at J to 5 bases, leaving 5 bases not matched to a gene. The CDR3 is 14 amino acids. CDR3 loop: CSARDRGRGETQYF. CDR3 nucleotides: TGCAGTGCTAGAGACAGGGGGCGTGGGGAGACCCAGTACTTC.

This clonotype turned up a few times. This chain uses TRBV15 with TRBJ2-2; 10 bases line up with TRBD2. The length of the CDR3 is 17 residues. V was pared by 6 bases and J by 2 bases, with 9 bases of the junction left unmatched. Germline V gives CDR1 LNHNV, CDR2 YYDKDF (reference sequence). The CDR3 DNA reads TGTGCCACCAGTCAGAGTAGGACTAGCGGAAACACCGGGGAGCTGTTTTTT. Translating gives CATSQSRTSGNTGELFF. The whole variable domain, filled in from reference TRBV15 and TRBJ2-2, reads DAMVIQNPRYQVTQFGKPVTLSCSQTLNHNVMYWYQQKSSQAPKLLFHYYDKDFNNEADTPDNFQSRRPNTSFCFLDIRSPGLGDTAMYLCATSQSRTSGNTGELFFGEGSRLTVL.

This chain connects TRBV29-1 to TRBJ1-2, with unresolved D. The CDR3 is made up of 13 amino acids. Trimming cost V 8 bases and J 1 base, with 14 bases left between them. The germline gives CDR1 SQVTM, CDR2 ANQGSEA. CDR3: CSLETVLNYGYTF. The CDR3 region has the DNA TGCAGCTTGGAAACAGTACTTAACTATGGCTACACCTTC.

As concerns this clonotype: No DNA is shown, since the ends of the CDR3 on it are uncertain; the CDR3 is the one TCRdb lists. The genes are TRBV11-3 and TRBJ1-2; the DNA was not used to check the table's D call, TRBD1. Per the germline V gene, CDR1 is SGHNT and CDR2 is YENEEA. Termini included, the CDR3 measures 13 amino acids. The CDR3 loop is CAWSENLVAAGTF.

This clonotype was recorded only once. This rearrangement joins TRBV7-2 to TRBJ2-2; TRBD1 aligns across 10 bases. The CDR3 length is 16 residues. The V gene's germline CDR1 is SGHTA and CDR2 FQGNSA. Germline trimming cut 3 bases from V and 2 bases from J; bases unmatched to any gene: 3. CDR3 nucleotides: TGTGCCAGCAGCTTCCGGGACAGGGGAAACACCGGGGAGCTGTTTTTT. Translated: CASSFRDRGNTGELFF.

Many counts were recorded for this clonotype. V is TRBV5-8 and J is TRBJ2-7; 7 bases fit TRBD1. The CDR3 has 13 residues. Germline V gives CDR1 SGHTS, CDR2 YDEGEE. V lost 5 bases to trimming and J lost 4 bases; unmatched junction nucleotides: 6. The CDR3, as DNA: TGTGCCAGCAGTTCGGGACAGCAGTACGAGCAGTACTTC. This encodes CASSSGQQYEQYF.

Comment on this clonotype: A junction end diverges from the germline sequence, so it may reflect a read error. The rearrangement uses TRBV5-1 and TRBJ1-1; D not certain. Germline-derived CDR1 and CDR2 are SGHRS and YFSETQ. This CDR3 region has 13 residues. The CDR3 coding sequence is TGCGCCGGCAGCCCCCTAGAAGGTCCTAAAGCCTTCTTT. The encoded protein is CAGSPLEGPKAFF.

The V call is TRBV29-1, the J call TRBJ2-7; TRBD2 agrees at 10 bases. The CDR3 is 15 amino acids. The V gene's germline CDR1 is SQVTM and CDR2 ANQGSEA. The junction had 9 bases not matched to a gene; V was cut back by 6 bases and J by 1 base. Here the CDR3 DNA reads TGCAGCGTCCTGGCTAGCGGGAGAGGTTCCTACGAGCAGTACTTC. Amino acids: CSVLASGRGSYEQYF.